This TCR beta chain was documented in a study of cytomegalovirus exposure and HLA in healthy donors. PCR employed 60 Vbeta and 13 Jbeta primers. Assay: immunoSEQ multiplex PCR; the TCRdb copy retains only in-frame clones and omits some. The sample holds about 100,000 clones; roughly 75% are singletons and the top ten take around 7%. This CDR3 has 15 amino acids. V was cut by 1 base and J by 4 bases, with 13 bases left in between. Looked up from germline, CDR1 is SEHNR and CDR2 is FQNEAQ (reference sequence). A note on this clone: The antigen remains unidentified.

Notes on the study in general: In a later analysis, an Asian-associated ancestry cluster reportedly showed fewer N-insertions than the roughly 650-donor mean. Per a prior analysis, the majority of TCR beta V segments were productive roughly 90% or roughly 30% of the time.

Healthy people donating bone marrow made up the donors. The sample comprised PBMCs. This clonotype was obtained from a man in his thirties or forties in good health and CMV-seronegative. The chain joins TRBV7-9 to TRBJ1-1, with unresolved D. CDR3 nucleotides: TGTGCCAGCAGCTTAGGCGTCAACTACCTCACTGAAGCTTTCTTT. The encoded protein is CASSLGVNYLTEAFF.